This T cell receptor beta chain was retrieved from a study of blood T cell repertoires in COVID-19. This clone turned up a few times. Measured with immunoSEQ multiplex PCR; TCRdb has only the in-frame clones, and not every one. The repertoire holds approximately 290,000 clones, approximately 85% seen once, with more than 4% in the top ten. Participants spanned ages about 18 to 89 years and resided in 24 US areas. Two negative PCRs, clearance, or symptom resolution were required of recovered Cohort 3 donors. The origin of this receptor is a woman in her 30s who had recovered from COVID-19. Sequencing input: PBMCs or T cells enriched from blood (not recorded which).

The DNA of the CDR3 is TGCGCCAGCAGCCCAGGGACTAGCAGACACAATGAGCAGTTCTTC. This codes for CASSPGTSRHNEQFF. The chain is built from TRBV5-1 and TRBJ2-1; 9 bases map to TRBD2. The CDR3 runs to 15 residues. Germline CDR1 and CDR2: SGHRS and YFSETQ. With 4 bases clipped from V and 5 bases from J, the junction kept 7 bases outside the gene matches.